Listed below are T cell receptor beta chains from one sample, sequenced in a study of graft-versus-host responses after intestinal transplantation. These TCRs' antigens remain unknown. Profiled with immunoSEQ multiplex PCR; TCRdb holds only in-frame clones, not every one. The sample lists about 85,000 clones, about four fifths occurring once. Material: unstimulated CD4+ T cells sorted from spleen or lymph node cells, obtained before intestinal transplant. The origin of the receptors is a human donor who received an intestinal transplant. Both conserved end residues are part of each CDR3. The order of the fields is V gene, J gene, CDR3 protein.

>TRBV28|TRBJ1-4
CASRADRGNEKLFF
>TRBV6-6|TRBJ1-3
CASRWTDSGNTIYF
>TRBV28|TRBJ1-2
CASSPRGSGYTF
>TRBV28|TRBJ2-1
CASTTSGRPLYEQFF
>TRBV29-1|TRBJ1-1
CSVEGPAGANTEAFF
>TRBV21-1|TRBJ1-5
CASSPPGTGPQHF
>TRBV19|TRBJ2-2
CASSGLNTGELFF
>TRBV7-9|TRBJ1-5
CASTHSNQPQHF
>TRBV9|TRBJ2-1
CASSVARLAGGRNEQFF
>TRBV6-5|TRBJ2-1
CASKVLPPYNEQFF
>TRBV2|TRBJ2-7
CASSDGQGLYEQYF
>TRBV5-1|TRBJ2-2
CASSLAAGTGELFF
>TRBV9|TRBJ1-5
CASSVFLWRDRVGNQPQHF
>TRBV28|TRBJ2-1
CASSPRRGLVLYNEQFF
>TRBV5-1|TRBJ2-1
CASSRGLAGVTYNEQFF
>TRBV7-2|TRBJ2-7
CASSLGGAGSYEQYF
>TRBV6-7|TRBJ1-2
CASSSEDCGYTF
>TRBV5-6|TRBJ2-1
CASSSKRTSSYNEQFF
>TRBV6-5|TRBJ1-2
CATRDSYYTF
>TRBV29-1|TRBJ1-1
CSVVGEPLNTEAFF
>TRBV19|TRBJ1-2
CASTVEGTRDYGYTF
>TRBV6-6|TRBJ1-5
CASSYSQGGQPQHF
>TRBV19|TRBJ1-6
CASSSEAPSSPLHF
>TRBV5-4|TRBJ1-6
CASSSPDRGIGPLHF
>TRBV5-1|TRBJ1-1
CASSLGLRGRGYTEAFF
>TRBV27|TRBJ1-1
CASSLVSRGNTEAFF
>TRBV9|TRBJ2-2
CASNPGQLNTGELFF
>TRBV7-8|TRBJ2-2
CASSHLGREYTGELFF
>TRBV4-1|TRBJ1-6
CASSQGQGRYNSPLHF
>TRBV18|TRBJ2-3
CASSPWTSGTSDTQYF
>TRBV2|TRBJ2-5
CASSIQGGQETQYF
>TRBV5-4|TRBJ2-3
CASSGTSGRDTQYF
>TRBV6-5|TRBJ2-1
CASKTGTREQFF
>TRBV29-1|TRBJ2-3
CSVELAGGRTDTQYF
>TRBV7-9|TRBJ2-5
CASSLSDWKETQYF
>TRBV9|TRBJ2-5
CASSQAPRETQYF
>TRBV5-1|TRBJ2-7
CASSLRTGNAYEQYF
>TRBV7-9|TRBJ1-1
CASSLTGDTEAFF
>TRBV6-5|TRBJ2-6
CASSYVSSGANVLTF
>TRBV6-5|TRBJ2-2
CASRLRLTGELFF
>TRBV7-6|TRBJ2-1
CASSLFGPGQRGYNEQFF
>TRBV29-1|TRBJ2-1
CSVEGLREYVDEQFF
>TRBV6-6|TRBJ1-1
CASRGAAEAFF
>TRBV7-9|TRBJ2-1
CASSLRTSGRAYEQFF
>TRBV2|TRBJ1-2
CASSGLGQVYGYTF
>TRBV6-1|TRBJ2-7
CASSDSSGGASGEQYF
>TRBV6-1|TRBJ2-1
CASSGQRGAHYNEQFF
>TRBV2|TRBJ2-5
CASSSYQETQYF